This T cell receptor beta chain was captured by sequencing in a study of blood T cell repertoires in COVID-19 (dated by TCRdb to about 2020). For the wider study: Samples from collaborators originated in the United States, Italy and Spain and spanned both the acute and convalescent phases of COVID-19. Where available, HLA class I and class II types were obtained from metadata supplied by the sample provider rather than from assay-based typing. The repertoires were made available in a free public database intended to serve as a resource for research on the immune response to SARS-CoV-2. Subjects who had been exposed to COVID-19, were actively infected with it, or had recovered from it provided the deeply sampled blood TCRbeta repertoires that made up the dataset. The prospective study material was composed of cDNA or gDNA derived from T cells, B-cell-depleted T cells, or PBMCs. Samples were obtained from the ongoing ImmuneRACE study (first 160 participants) and from 1,254 subjects provided by 6 global collaborators. A de-identified subject ID, COVID-19 status, age in years and sex were almost always included in the sample metadata. Here is what the overall study found, with its caveats: How much clinical and demographic metadata was included differed by source and by participant, and the metadata was provided uncurated.

The immunoSEQ Assay, a bias-controlled multiplex PCR, was used to amplify TCRbeta CDR3 regions from genomic DNA. The paper's processing steps were these. Within the assay, amplification of reference gene primers was used to estimate how many nucleated cells each sample contained. To quantify the absolute abundance of each unique TCRbeta CDR3 rearrangement, sequence reads were collapsed and filtered. For each sample, productive Simpson clonality was calculated as the square root of Simpson's diversity index over productive rearrangements. Held by TCRdb, this immuneACCESS table contains in-frame sequences only and omits some clones. Under half of the omission traces to an unresolved V gene where checked; the cause of the rest is unknown. D and trimming come from the DNA, and the V and J calls and clone size come from that table. The sample records approximately 49,000 clones, roughly 82% of which are singletons. The top ten constitute roughly 2.7% of the sample.

Regarding this clone: Its antigen specificity is not known. Base qualities are missing; no much larger clone stands one base away.

Each collaborating institution followed its own protocols to collect whole blood in K2EDTA tubes. Collaborator samples were shipped for TCRbeta analysis as frozen whole blood, isolated PBMCs, or DNA extracted from either sample type. Including the terminal cysteine and phenylalanine, the CDR3 comprises 12 residues. The read is trimmed to its CDR3 DNA, 36 bases read in frame from base 1. At the junction V is shortened by 8 bases and J by 3 bases; bases outside the gene matches: 6. Taken from the germline V gene (reference sequence), the CDR1 and CDR2 loops are GTSNPN and SVGIG. The clonotype comes from a woman in her sixties with acute or convalescent COVID-19. Sequences were obtained from peripheral blood. In this chain, TRBV30 is recombined with TRBJ1-2; 7 bases in between match TRBD1. The CDR3 reads CAREQGYYGYTF. The nucleotide sequence is TGTGCCAGAGAACAGGGGTACTATGGCTACACCTTC.